Shown below are 17 T cell receptor beta chains from a single sample sequenced in a study of shared clonotypes between healthy human individuals. The data were produced by immunoSEQ multiplex PCR, yet TCRdb's version contains in-frame clones alone and is incomplete. The repertoire holds 1.5 million to 1.9 million clones, around 98% seen once, with about 0.42% in the top ten. Sequencing was done on a sample of naive CD4+ T cells sorted from blood. The subset is: CD45RA+ positively selected. These receptor sequences come from a young man in good health.

For the CDR3, the DNA is TGTGCCAGCAGCCAAAACTTGAACACTGAAGCTTTCTTT. This gives the protein CASSQNLNTEAFF. The chain combines TRBV14 with TRBJ1-1; D not certain. CDR3 size: 13 residues. The germline gives CDR1 SGHDN, CDR2 FVKESK. V shed 2 bases and J shed 0 bases, with 4 bases lying between them.

This clone occurred once. The CDR3 DNA reads TGTGCCAGCAGTCCTACTAGGGGTGGGGAGACCCAGTACTTC. It translates to CASSPTRGGETQYF. V usage is TRBV6-1 and J usage is TRBJ2-5; D is perhaps TRBD1 or TRBD2 (5 bases each). CDR1 MNHNS and CDR2 SASEGT come from the germline V gene. V dropped 5 bases and J dropped 5 bases, with 15 bases sitting between them. The CDR3 is made up of 14 amino acids.

CDR3 in DNA: TGTGCCAGCAGCCCGGGACTTTATGGCTACACCTTC. Its protein product is CASSPGLYGYTF. V and J are TRBV7-2 and TRBJ1-2; TRBD1 is a possible D gene (5 bases). CDR1 SGHTA and CDR2 FQGNSA come from the germline V gene. Trimming took 5 bases from V and 5 from J, leaving 9 bases between them. There are 12 residues in the CDR3.

The chain uses TRBV28 and TRBJ2-2; D call uncertain. The CDR3 totals 16 residues. CDR1 and CDR2 from the germline V gene are MDHEN and SYDVKM. The V end lost 5 bases, the J end lost 1 base, and 14 bases lay between the germline ends. This CDR3 is CASSLRVGMNTGELFF. In nucleotides, the CDR3 is TGTGCCAGCAGTCTGCGCGTGGGGATGAACACCGGGGAGCTGTTTTTT.

This chain joins TRBV28 and TRBJ1-1; D is possibly TRBD1 (6 bases). Per germline, CDR1 MDHEN and CDR2 SYDVKM. V dropped 5 bases and J dropped 7 bases, with 11 bases sitting between them. This CDR3 contains 12 residues. CDR3 amino acids: CASSGTLREAFF. In DNA, the CDR3 is TGTGCCAGCAGTGGGACACTACGTGAAGCTTTCTTT.

The CDR3 loop reads CASSLTGWSYNEQFF. DNA of the CDR3: TGTGCCAGCTCCCTAACAGGTTGGTCATACAATGAGCAGTTCTTC. This chain uses TRBV18 with TRBJ2-1; D is perhaps TRBD1 (5 bases). Germline V gene sequence: CDR1 KGHSH, CDR2 LQKENI. V lost 6 bases, J lost 4 bases, and 16 bases lay in between. There are 15 residues in the CDR3.

Concerning this clone itself: Other DNA sequences in the same sample also yield this CDR3. V and J are TRBV18 and TRBJ2-2; no clear D gene. This CDR3 contains 13 residues. CDR1 and CDR2 from the germline V gene are KGHSH and LQKENI. The ends were cut back, 3 bases at V and 0 bases at J, with 2 bases in the middle. CDR3 amino acids: CASSPANTGELFF. For the CDR3, the DNA is TGTGCCAGCTCACCCGCGAACACCGGGGAGCTGTTTTTT.

V usage is TRBV2 and J usage is TRBJ2-7; 9 bases are a match to TRBD1. J gave up 6 bases and V 6 bases, and 15 bases lay outside the gene matches. This CDR3 has 16 amino acids. Germline V gives CDR1 SNHLY, CDR2 FYNNEI. CDR3 sequence: CASSGTGTGRSREQYF. The DNA for the CDR3 is TGTGCCAGCAGCGGTACCGGGACAGGGAGGTCCCGCGAGCAGTACTTC.

In regard to this clone: Additional DNA sequences in this sample encode the identical CDR3. The CDR3 DNA is TGCGCCAGCAGCTCAGGGGAGACCCAGTACTTC. It yields the protein CASSSGETQYF. The chain employs TRBV5-1 and TRBJ2-5, with a possible D match to TRBD1 (5 bases). The V end lost 3 bases, the J end lost 5 bases, and 5 bases lay between the germline ends. The CDR3 is made up of 11 amino acids. The germline gives CDR1 SGHRS, CDR2 YFSETQ.

The chain couples TRBV14 to TRBJ2-1; D is unclear. V dropped 4 bases and J dropped 12 bases, with 10 bases sitting between them. The V gene's germline CDR1 is SGHDN and CDR2 FVKESK. The CDR3 sequence is 11 residues long. The CDR3 nucleotides read TGTGCCAGCAGCCCCGGAATTGTGCAGTTCTTC. It specifies CASSPGIVQFF.

As regards this clone: Other DNA variants within this sample encode the same CDR3. V usage is TRBV18 and J usage is TRBJ1-1; possible D gene TRBD1, 6 bases. Trimming took 0 bases from V and 0 from J, leaving 8 bases between them. The CDR3 covers 15 residues. CDR1 is KGHSH, CDR2 LQKENI, per germline. The CDR3 DNA reads TGTGCCAGCTCACCACCGACAGGAGTGAACACTGAAGCTTTCTTT. Its protein product is CASSPPTGVNTEAFF.

The chain is built from TRBV6-1 and TRBJ2-3; weak D call: TRBD2 (6 bases). The V end lost 1 base, the J end lost 6 bases, and 14 bases lay between the germline ends. Germline assignment: CDR1 MNHNS and CDR2 SASEGT. The CDR3 has 15 residues. CDR3 amino acids: CASSEVPSGADTQYF. DNA for the CDR3: TGTGCCAGCAGTGAAGTCCCTTCGGGAGCGGATACGCAGTATTTT.

This chain links TRBV6-5 with TRBJ1-2, with D possibly matching TRBD1 (6 bases). Trimming shortened V by 2 bases and J by 2 bases, and 12 bases separated the two germline ends. Germline V gives CDR1 MNHEY, CDR2 SVGAGI. The CDR3 spans 15 residues. CDR3 bases: TGTGCCAGCAGTTACGGAGGGGGAGGAAACTATGGCTACACCTTC. Amino acids: CASSYGGGGNYGYTF.

A note on this clone: Different DNA sequences within this sample yield the same CDR3. The chain carries TRBV15 and TRBJ2-1; maybe TRBD2 (5 bases). The germline V gene encodes CDR1 LNHNV and CDR2 YYDKDF (reference sequence). V was pared by 0 bases and J by 8 bases, with 11 bases between. This CDR3 is built from 14 residues. The CDR3 sequence is CATSRDLLADEQFF. The CDR3 coding sequence is TGTGCCACCAGCAGAGATCTCCTAGCCGATGAGCAGTTCTTC.

Details on this clone: Mismatch with germline at one junction end may stem from a read error. The gene calls are TRBV7-7 and TRBJ2-5, with 9 bases identical to TRBD2. This CDR3 has 13 residues. CDR1 SSHAT and CDR2 FNYEAQ come from the germline V gene (reference sequence). CDR3 sequence (DNA): TGTGCTAGCAGCTCCGGACTAGCGGAGACCCAGTACTTC. Translation: CASSSGLAETQYF.

The chain joins TRBV28 to TRBJ2-3; 12 bases match TRBD2. Germline lookup yields CDR1 MDHEN and CDR2 SYDVKM. CDR3 length: 17 amino acids. Germline trimming cut 6 bases from V and 5 bases from J; bases unmatched to any gene: 12. The CDR3 coding sequence is TGTGCCAGCAGCCGGAGACTAGCGGGAGTAGGGGGAGATACGCAGTATTTT. This codes for CASSRRLAGVGGDTQYF.

This chain uses TRBV5-1 with TRBJ2-5, with 9 bases identical to TRBD2. The CDR3 runs to 16 residues. The germline gives CDR1 SGHRS, CDR2 YFSETQ. The J segment lost 5 bases and the V segment lost 4 bases, leaving 12 bases of the junction unmatched. The CDR3 sequence: CASSPGLGGRVETQYF. The CDR3 region has the DNA TGCGCCAGCAGCCCCGGCTTGGGCGGGAGGGTTGAGACCCAGTACTTC.